These T cell receptor beta chains were read from a single sample in a study of PD-L1 blockade in urothelial cancer. Sequencing used immunoSEQ multiplex PCR; TCRdb keeps in-frame clones, though not all of them. Among approximately 93,000 clones, around four fifths were seen once, and the ten largest hold approximately 8.4%. This specimen consisted of PBMCs, obtained around atezolizumab (anti-PD-L1) treatment. These receptors were taken from a man in his 70s with urothelial cancer. Each CDR3 is given with its conserved first and last residue. A D gene is named only where the DNA matches it firmly. Rows give clone size only sometimes, using once, few, many, or a class for an expanded clone.

TRBJ2-7 TRBV4-3 - - TGCGCCAGCAGCCAAGACTTCTGGGGACACTCCTACGAGCAGTACTTC CASSQDFWGHSYEQYF
TRBJ2-3 TRBV29-1 - - TGCAGCGTCAACTCCGACAGGGGAGGGAGTAATACGCAGTATTTT CSVNSDRGGSNTQYF
TRBJ2-5 TRBV5-4 - - TGTGCCAGCAGCGGGCCGGTGGCCCAAGAGACCCAGTACTTC CASSGPVAQETQYF
TRBJ2-5 TRBV6-5 - - TGTGCCGGACTCCTAAGTACAGAAAAAGAGACCCAGTACTTC CAGLLSTEKETQYF
TRBJ1-2 TRBV11-2 - - TGTGCCAGCAGCTTAGACGCGGGACGGAGCTATGGCTACACCTTC CASSLDAGRSYGYTF
TRBJ2-7 TRBV15 - TRBD1 TGTGCCACCACTGCAGGGGGAATCACATCCTACGAGCAGTACTTC CATTAGGITSYEQYF
TRBJ1-1 TRBV7-8 - TRBD1 TGTGCCAGCAGCCCCGGACAGGGAATCATGAACACTGAAGCTTTCTTT CASSPGQGIMNTEAFF
TRBJ1-5 TRBV2 - TRBD1 TGTGCCAGCAGGGAAGACAGGGGTCGCAATCAGCCCCAGCATTTT CASREDRGRNQPQHF
TRBJ2-2 TRBV9 - TRBD1 TGTGCCAGCAGCGTAGCAGCAGACAGGGCAGGCACCGGGGAGCTGTTTTTT CASSVAADRAGTGELFF
TRBJ1-1 TRBV27 - - TGTGCCAGCAGCCCTTTTGGAGGGAGAATGAACACTGAAGCTTTCTTT CASSPFGGRMNTEAFF
TRBJ2-1 TRBV10-3 - TRBD2 TGTGCCATCAACGCGGGAGTCCCCTACAATGAGCAGTTCTTC CAINAGVPYNEQFF
TRBJ2-3 TRBV6-4 - TRBD2 TGTGCCAGCAGTGTGACTAGCAGTAGCACAGATACGCAGTATTTT CASSVTSSSTDTQYF
TRBJ2-7 TRBV28 once TRBD1 TGTGCCAGCAGTTTGGGACAGGGGGGACCTAAGTACGAGCAGTACTTC CASSLGQGGPKYEQYF
TRBJ2-1 TRBV6-1 - - TGTGCCAGCAGTGAATTTAGCGGTAACTCCTACAATGAGCAGTTCTTC CASSEFSGNSYNEQFF
TRBJ2-1 TRBV11-3 - - TGTGCCAGCAGCGAGGCCGCAGGGCGAAGCTCCTACAATGAGCAGTTCTTC CASSEAAGRSSYNEQFF
TRBJ1-1 TRBV11-2 - TRBD1 TGTGCCAGCAGCTTAAACAGGGGGAACACTGAAGCTTTCTTT CASSLNRGNTEAFF
TRBJ2-7 TRBV19 - TRBD1 TGTGCCAGTAGTATAGGGGGGACAGCTAACGAGCAGTACTTC CASSIGGTANEQYF
TRBJ2-3 TRBV5-4 - TRBD1 TGTGCCAGCAGCGCCAGGCAGGGGGCAGATACGCAGTATTTT CASSARQGADTQYF
TRBJ2-1 TRBV6-1 - TRBD2 TGTGCCAGCAGGGGGACTAGAGCTGCCTACAATGAGCAGTTCTTC CASRGTRAAYNEQFF
TRBJ2-2 TRBV5-1 - - TGCGCCAGCAGCCGGGACACCGCGAACACCGGGGAGCTGTTTTTT CASSRDTANTGELFF
TRBJ1-2 TRBV27 - TRBD1 TGTGCCAGCAGTCCCCTACCTGGGACAGCGAGATATGGCTACACCTTC CASSPLPGTARYGYTF
TRBJ1-2 TRBV18 - TRBD1 TGTGCCAGCTCACGGAACCAAGGGACAGGGGGCAACTATGGCTACACCTTC CASSRNQGTGGNYGYTF
TRBJ2-2 TRBV7-9 - TRBD2 TGTGCCAGCAGCTTGGCAGGACTAGCGGCCGCCACCGGGGAGCTGTTTTTT CASSLAGLAAATGELFF
TRBJ2-3 TRBV7-9 - - TGTGCCAGCAGCTTAGGTTATAGCACAGATACGCAGTATTTT CASSLGYSTDTQYF
TRBJ2-2 TRBV10-1 - - TGCGCCACCTCAGGCGGGACGAACACCGGGGAGCTGTTTTTT CATSGGTNTGELFF
TRBJ2-3 TRBV7-3 - - TGTGCCAGCAGCTTACTAGCAGCACCCACAGATACGCAGTATTTT CASSLLAAPTDTQYF
TRBJ2-2 TRBV7-3 - TRBD2 TGTGCCAGCAGCCAAGTAACTAGCGGGAGAGGGTTGGGCGGGGAGCTGTTTTTT CASSQVTSGRGLGGELFF
TRBJ2-1 TRBV21-1 - - TGTGCCAGCAGCGGACAGGGGAGGGATGAGCAGTTCTTC CASSGQGRDEQFF
TRBJ2-7 TRBV5-1 once TRBD1 TGCGCCAGCAGCTTGGCCTTGGGGACAGGGAGCCACGAGCAGTACTTC CASSLALGTGSHEQYF
TRBJ1-2 TRBV6-1 - - TGTGCCAGCAGTAGGTCGGGGGAGGATGGCTACACCTTC CASSRSGEDGYTF
TRBJ2-5 TRBV29-1 - - TGCAGCGCCTCTAGGGCAGGGTACGGTCAACAAGAGACCCAGTACTTC CSASRAGYGQQETQYF
TRBJ2-1 TRBV6-5 - - TGTGCCAGCACCCCCCCGGCGGGGAATGAGCAGTTCTTC CASTPPAGNEQFF
TRBJ2-3 TRBV7-6 - - TGTGCCAGCAGCACTCGAGGGAAAGCCAAAACAGATACGCAGTATTTT CASSTRGKAKTDTQYF
TRBJ2-1 TRBV19 - - TGTGCCAGTAGTACATCTTCCCAACCAGGGAATGAGCAGTTCTTC CASSTSSQPGNEQFF
TRBJ1-1 TRBV5-4 - - TGTGCCAGCAGCTTGAGTAGGGGGTCTGAAGCTTTCTTT CASSLSRGSEAFF
TRBJ2-5 TRBV5-1 - TRBD1 TGCGCCAGCAGCTCCGCCGGGACAGGGGGTTTTCCGACCCAGTACTTC CASSSAGTGGFPTQYF